This T cell receptor (beta chain) was retrieved from a study of identical twins. Whole-study findings and limits: Insertions were reduced in abundant cord blood beta clonotypes but not in memory repertoires.

Unique molecular identifiers were present on the cDNA, which also gained a universal primer site by template switching. MiXCR was run by TCRdb on the 5' RACE reads, yielding one entry per CDR3 protein. The profile shows hundreds of thousands of distinct CDR3 sequences, around an eighth of them singletons. A word on this clonotype: Its antigen is still unknown.

The CDR3 is 15 residues long. The germline CDR1 and CDR2 sequences are DFQATT and SNEGSKA (reference sequence). The V gene end was trimmed by 1 base and the J gene end by 3 bases; junction bases not matched to a gene: 7. The donor group consisted entirely of healthy Caucasians. The sample was also linked to a second study, of yellow fever vaccine responses in identical twins.

The TCR was taken from a woman younger than 30 in good health. Sequenced input: PBMCs. This sequence joins TRBV20-1 and TRBJ2-7; 9 bases are a match to TRBD2. CDR3 amino acids: CSARAGTSRDYEQYF. CDR3 coding DNA: TGCAGTGCTAGAGCAGGGACTAGCCGGGACTACGAGCAGTACTTC.